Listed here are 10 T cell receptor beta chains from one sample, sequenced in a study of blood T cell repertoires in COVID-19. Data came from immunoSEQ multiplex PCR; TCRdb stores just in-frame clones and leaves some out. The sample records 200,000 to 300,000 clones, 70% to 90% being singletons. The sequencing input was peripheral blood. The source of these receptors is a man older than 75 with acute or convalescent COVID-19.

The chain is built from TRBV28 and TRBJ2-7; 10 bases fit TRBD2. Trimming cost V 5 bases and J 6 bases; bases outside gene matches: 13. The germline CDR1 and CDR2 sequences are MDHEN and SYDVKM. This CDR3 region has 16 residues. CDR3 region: CASSLAGELHLGEQYF. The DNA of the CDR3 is TGTGCCAGCAGTCTAGCGGGAGAACTCCATCTCGGCGAGCAGTACTTC. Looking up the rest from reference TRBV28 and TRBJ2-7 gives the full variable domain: DVKVTQSSRYLVKRTGEKVFLECVQDMDHENMFWYRQDPGLGLRLIYFSYDVKMKEKGDIPEGYSVSREKKERFSLILESASTNQTSMYLCASSLAGELHLGEQYFGPGTRLTVT.

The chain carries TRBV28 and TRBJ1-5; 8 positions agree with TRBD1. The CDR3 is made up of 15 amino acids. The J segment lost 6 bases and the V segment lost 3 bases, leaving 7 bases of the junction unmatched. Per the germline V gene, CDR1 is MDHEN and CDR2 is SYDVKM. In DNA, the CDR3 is TGTGCCAGCAGTTTCCCCCGACAGGGGCCTCAGCCCCAGCATTTT. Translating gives CASSFPRQGPQPQHF.

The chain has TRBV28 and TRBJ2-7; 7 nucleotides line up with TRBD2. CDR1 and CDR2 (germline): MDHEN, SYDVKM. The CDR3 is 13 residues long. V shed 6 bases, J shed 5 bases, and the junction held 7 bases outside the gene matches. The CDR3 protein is CASRRTSRHEQYF. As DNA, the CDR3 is TGTGCCAGCAGACGGACTAGTAGACACGAGCAGTACTTC.

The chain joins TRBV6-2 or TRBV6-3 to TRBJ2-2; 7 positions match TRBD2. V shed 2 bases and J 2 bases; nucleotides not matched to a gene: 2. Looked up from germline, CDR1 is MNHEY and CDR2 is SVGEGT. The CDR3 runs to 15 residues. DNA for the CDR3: TGTGCCAGCAGTTACGCGGGAGTTAACACCGGGGAGCTGTTTTTT. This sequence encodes CASSYAGVNTGELFF.

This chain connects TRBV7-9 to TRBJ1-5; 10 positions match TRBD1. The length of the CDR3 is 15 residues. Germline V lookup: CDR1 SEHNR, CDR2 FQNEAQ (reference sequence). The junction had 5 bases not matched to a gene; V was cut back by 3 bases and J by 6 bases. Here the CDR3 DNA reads TGTGCCAGCAGCTTGTCTGGGACAGGGGTTCAGCCCCAGCATTTT. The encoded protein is CASSLSGTGVQPQHF.

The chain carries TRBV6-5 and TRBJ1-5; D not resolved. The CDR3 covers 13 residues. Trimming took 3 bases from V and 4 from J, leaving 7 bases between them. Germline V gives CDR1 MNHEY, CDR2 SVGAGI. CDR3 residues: CASSYSRNQPQHF. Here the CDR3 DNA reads TGTGCCAGCAGTTATTCGAGGAATCAGCCCCAGCATTTT.

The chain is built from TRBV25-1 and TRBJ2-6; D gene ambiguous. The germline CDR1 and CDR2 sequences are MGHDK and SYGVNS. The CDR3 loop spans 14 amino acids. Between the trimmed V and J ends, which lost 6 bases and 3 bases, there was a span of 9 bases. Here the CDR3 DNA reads TGTGCCAGCAGATTGAGTGATGGGGCCAACGTCCTGACTTTC. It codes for CASRLSDGANVLTF.

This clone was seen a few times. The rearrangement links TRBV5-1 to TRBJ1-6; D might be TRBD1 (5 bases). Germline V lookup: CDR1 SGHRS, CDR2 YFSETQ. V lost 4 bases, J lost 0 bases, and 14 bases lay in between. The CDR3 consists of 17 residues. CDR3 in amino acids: CASSAGTASSYNSPLHF. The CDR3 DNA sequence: TGCGCCAGCAGCGCGGGGACGGCGAGCTCCTATAATTCACCCCTCCACTTT.

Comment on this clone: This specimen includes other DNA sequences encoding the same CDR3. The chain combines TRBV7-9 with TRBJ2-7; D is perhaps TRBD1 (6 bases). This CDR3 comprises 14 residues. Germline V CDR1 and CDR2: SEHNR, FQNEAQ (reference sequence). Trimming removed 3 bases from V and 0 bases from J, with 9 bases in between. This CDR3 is CASSLAGDSYEQYF. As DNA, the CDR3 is TGTGCCAGCAGCTTGGCAGGGGACTCCTACGAGCAGTACTTC. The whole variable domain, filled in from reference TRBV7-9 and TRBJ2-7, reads DTGVSQNPRHKITKRGQNVTFRCDPISEHNRLYWYRQTLGQGPEFLTYFQNEAQLEKSRLLSDRFSAERPKGSFSTLEIQRTEQGDSAMYLCASSLAGDSYEQYFGPGTRLTVT.

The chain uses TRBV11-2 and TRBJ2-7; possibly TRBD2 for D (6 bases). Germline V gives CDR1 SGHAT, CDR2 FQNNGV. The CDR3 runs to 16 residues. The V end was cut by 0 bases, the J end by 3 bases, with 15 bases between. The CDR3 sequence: CASSLERGSSGYEQYF. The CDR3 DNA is TGTGCCAGCAGCTTAGAGCGGGGCTCTTCGGGCTACGAGCAGTACTTC.